This T cell receptor beta chain was documented in a study of T cell repertoires in cytomegalovirus infection. TCRdb recomputed calls from the reads with MiXCR, one row per CDR3 protein. The sample contains tens of thousands of distinct CDR3 sequences, about 20% of which appear only once. The length of the CDR3 is 15 residues. The trim removed 3 bases at V and 5 bases at J, leaving 7 bases unmatched. Germline CDR1 reads SGHTA; CDR2 reads FQGNSA. This clonotype was observed a few times. The target antigen is unknown. J is TRBJ2-3 and V is TRBV7-2, with 8 bases that match TRBD2. This material consisted of CD8+ T cells from cultured PBMCs, taken from culture after CMV antigen stimulation. The sequence derives from a human donor in good health (CMV status not recorded). Some clones in this sample may be carry-over from other donors' samples. This CDR3 is CASSFEAGEGDTQYF. DNA of the CDR3: TGTGCCAGCAGCTTCGAAGCGGGGGAGGGAGATACGCAGTATTTT.